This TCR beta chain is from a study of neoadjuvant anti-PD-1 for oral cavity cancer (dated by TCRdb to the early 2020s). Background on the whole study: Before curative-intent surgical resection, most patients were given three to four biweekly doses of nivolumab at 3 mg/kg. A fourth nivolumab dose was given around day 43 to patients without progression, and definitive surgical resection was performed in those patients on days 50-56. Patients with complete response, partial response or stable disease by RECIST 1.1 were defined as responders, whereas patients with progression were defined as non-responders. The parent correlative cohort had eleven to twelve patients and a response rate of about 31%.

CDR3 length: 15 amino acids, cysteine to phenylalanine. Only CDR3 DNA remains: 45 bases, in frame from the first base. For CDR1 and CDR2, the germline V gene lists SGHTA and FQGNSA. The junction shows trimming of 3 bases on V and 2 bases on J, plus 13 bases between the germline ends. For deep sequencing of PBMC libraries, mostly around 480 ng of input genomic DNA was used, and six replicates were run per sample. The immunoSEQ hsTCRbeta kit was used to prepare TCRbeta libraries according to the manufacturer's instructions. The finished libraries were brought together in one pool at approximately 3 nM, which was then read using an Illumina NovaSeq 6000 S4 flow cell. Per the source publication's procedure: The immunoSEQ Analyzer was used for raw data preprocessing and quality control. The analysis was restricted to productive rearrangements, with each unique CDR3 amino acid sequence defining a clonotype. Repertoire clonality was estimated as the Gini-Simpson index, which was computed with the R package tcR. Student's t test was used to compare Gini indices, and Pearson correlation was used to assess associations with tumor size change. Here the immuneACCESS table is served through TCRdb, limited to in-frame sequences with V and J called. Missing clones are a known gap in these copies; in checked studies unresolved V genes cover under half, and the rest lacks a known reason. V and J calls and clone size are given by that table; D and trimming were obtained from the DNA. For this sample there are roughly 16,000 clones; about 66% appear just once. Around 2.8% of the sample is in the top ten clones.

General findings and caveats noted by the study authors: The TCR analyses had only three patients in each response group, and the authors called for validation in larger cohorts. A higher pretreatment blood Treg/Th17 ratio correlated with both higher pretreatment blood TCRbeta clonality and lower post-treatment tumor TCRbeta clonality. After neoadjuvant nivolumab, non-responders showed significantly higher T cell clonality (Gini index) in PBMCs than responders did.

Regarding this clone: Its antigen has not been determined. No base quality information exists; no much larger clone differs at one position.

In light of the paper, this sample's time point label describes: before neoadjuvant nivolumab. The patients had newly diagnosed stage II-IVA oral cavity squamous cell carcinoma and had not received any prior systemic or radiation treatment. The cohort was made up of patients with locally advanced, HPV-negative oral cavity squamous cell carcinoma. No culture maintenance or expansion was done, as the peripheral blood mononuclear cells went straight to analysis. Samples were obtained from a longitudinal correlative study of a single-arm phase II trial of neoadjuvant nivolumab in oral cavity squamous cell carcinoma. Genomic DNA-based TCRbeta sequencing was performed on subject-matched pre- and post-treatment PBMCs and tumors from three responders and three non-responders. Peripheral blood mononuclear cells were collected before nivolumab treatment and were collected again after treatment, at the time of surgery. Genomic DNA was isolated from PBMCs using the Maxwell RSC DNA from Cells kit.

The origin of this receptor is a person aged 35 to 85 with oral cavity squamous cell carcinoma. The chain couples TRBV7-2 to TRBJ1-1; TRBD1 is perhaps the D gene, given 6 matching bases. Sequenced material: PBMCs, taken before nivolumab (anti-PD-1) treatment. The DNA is TGTGCCAGCAGCTTCGCGGGAGGGACAAACACTGAAGCTTTCTTT. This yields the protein CASSFAGGTNTEAFF. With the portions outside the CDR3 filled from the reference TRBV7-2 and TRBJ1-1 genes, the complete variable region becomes GAGVSQSPSNKVTEKGKDVELRCDPISGHTALYWYRQSLGQGLEFLIYFQGNSAPDKSGLPSDRFSAERTGGSVSTLTIQRTQQEDSAVYLCASSFAGGTNTEAFFGQGTRLTVV.